The clone carrying this TCR beta chain was detected ten times or more. Its antigen is unidentified. Original handling: Clinicopathological groups differed in CDR3, with these differences serving to build a distant-metastasis classifier for papillary thyroid cancer. TCRdb re-clonotyped the PCR reads through MiXCR. These V and J calls rely on TCRdb rather than the paper's analysis. This table holds about 92,000 clones, 15% found once. Germline CDR1 is MDHEN and CDR2 is SYDVKM. The CDR3 spans 15 residues. V shed 1 base, J shed 2 bases, and the junction held 3 bases outside the gene matches. The sample originates from a study of metastatic and nonmetastatic thyroid tumors. Study summary: A comparison of repertoires was made across blood and tumor or nodule tissue from malignant and benign thyroid patients.

Study-wide findings and caveats: Compared with benign nodules, malignant thyroid tumors were reported to have significantly higher TCR beta diversity in both blood and tumor.

Ahead of thyroid surgery, no patient had received treatment of any kind. Sequenced: blood. This TCR came from a female donor with papillary thyroid cancer or a benign thyroid nodule (not recorded which). Some clones in this sample may be carry-over from other donors' samples. V is TRBV28 and J is TRBJ2-7; 9 positions agree with TRBD1. Here the CDR3 reads CASSLSGQGTYEQYF. CDR3 sequence (DNA): TGTGCCAGCAGTTTATCGGGACAGGGAACCTACGAGCAGTACTTC.